Each of the 7 T cell receptor beta chains below was sequenced from the same sample in a study of Graves' ophthalmopathy and Graves' hyperthyroidism. Amplified material comprised TCR beta CDR3 regions derived from RNA transcripts. First-round RT-PCR employed HTBI primers, with a second-round multiplex PCR after it. From the multiplex PCR reads, TCRdb called clonotypes with MiXCR, one entry per CDR3 protein. The table records 1 million to 1.3 million distinct CDR3 sequences, about 40% of them present only once. Material: peripheral blood or thyroid tissue (not recorded which). The receptors were gathered from an adult man with Graves' hyperthyroidism.

This chain links TRBV19 with TRBJ2-7; no reliable D call. Germline-derived CDR1 and CDR2 are LNHDA and SQIVND (reference sequence). This CDR3 is built from 14 residues. The ends were cut back, 3 bases at V and 0 bases at J, with 9 bases in the middle. CDR3 DNA sequence: TGTGCCAGTAGTATTATGGGCCTCTCCTACGAGCAGTACTTC. Translating it yields CASSIMGLSYEQYF.

As concerns this clonotype: Relative to the germline gene, one junction end is altered; a read error may explain this. The chain joins TRBV7-2 to TRBJ2-5; D possibly uses TRBD1 or TRBD2 (6 bases each). The CDR3 spans 14 residues. Germline loops: CDR1 SGHTA, CDR2 FQGNSA. The CDR3 coding sequence is TGTGCCAGCAAATCAAGAGGGGGAGGCGAGACCCGGTACTTC. This codes for CASKSRGGGETRYF.

This chain joins TRBV29-1 and TRBJ1-2; unclear D gene. The CDR3 loop spans 12 amino acids. Germline-derived CDR1 and CDR2 are SQVTM and ANQGSEA. V was clipped by 6 bases and J by 6 bases, with 14 bases between them. CDR3 DNA: TGCAGCGTCCATGGACTAGCGGATGGCTACACCTTC. It specifies CSVHGLADGYTF.

For this clonotype: At one end, the junction sequence differs from germline, possibly due to a read error. The V and J genes are TRBV7-9 and TRBJ2-5; 7 bases are shared with TRBD1. Looked up from germline, CDR1 is SEHNR and CDR2 is FQNEAQ (reference sequence). The CDR3 covers 14 residues. The CDR3 is CAGSLRDSQETQYF. In nucleotides, the CDR3 is TGTGCCGGCAGCCTCCGGGACAGCCAAGAGACCCAGTACTTC.

This clonotype was detected only a few times. The chain combines TRBV7-2 with TRBJ2-2; weak D call: TRBD1 (6 bases). V gave up 5 bases and J gave up 0 bases, with 16 bases separating them. Germline loops: CDR1 SGHTA, CDR2 FQGNSA. The length of the CDR3 is 17 residues. CDR3 DNA: TGTGCCAGCAGCCCCCCCTTTAACAGGGCGAACACCGGGGAGCTGTTTTTT. Its protein product is CASSPPFNRANTGELFF. The variable domain in full, with the rest retrieved from reference TRBV7-2 and TRBJ2-2, is GAGVSQSPSNKVTEKGKDVELRCDPISGHTALYWYRQSLGQGLEFLIYFQGNSAPDKSGLPSDRFSAERTGGSVSTLTIQRTQQEDSAVYLCASSPPFNRANTGELFFGEGSRLTVL.

This clonotype is a singleton in its sample. The V and J genes are TRBV25-1 and TRBJ2-5; 9 bases align to TRBD2. The germline V gene encodes CDR1 MGHDK and CDR2 SYGVNS. This CDR3 is built from 19 residues. Unmatched junction bases numbered 21, after V lost 5 bases and J lost 5 bases. The CDR3 DNA reads TGTGCCAGCAGTTCACCGAAGACTAGCGGACCCCACCGAAGGGAGACCCAGTACTTC. Its translation: CASSSPKTSGPHRRETQYF. Full variable domain (remainder filled in from reference TRBV25-1 and TRBJ2-5): EADIYQTPRYLVIGTGKKITLECSQTMGHDKMYWYQQDPGMELHLIHYSYGVNSTEKGDLSSESTVSRIRTEHFPLTLESARPSHTSQYLCASSSPKTSGPHRRETQYFGPGTRLLVL.

This clonotype was recorded many times. The chain uses TRBV20-1 and TRBJ1-1; tentative D call: TRBD1 (6 bases). The CDR3 spans 13 residues. Germline values: CDR1 DFQATT, CDR2 SNEGSKA (reference sequence). The V end was cut by 7 bases, the J end by 1 base, with 13 bases between. The CDR3 sequence: CSVRGGSNTEAFF. The CDR3, as DNA: TGCAGTGTCAGAGGGGGGTCGAACACTGAAGCTTTCTTT.